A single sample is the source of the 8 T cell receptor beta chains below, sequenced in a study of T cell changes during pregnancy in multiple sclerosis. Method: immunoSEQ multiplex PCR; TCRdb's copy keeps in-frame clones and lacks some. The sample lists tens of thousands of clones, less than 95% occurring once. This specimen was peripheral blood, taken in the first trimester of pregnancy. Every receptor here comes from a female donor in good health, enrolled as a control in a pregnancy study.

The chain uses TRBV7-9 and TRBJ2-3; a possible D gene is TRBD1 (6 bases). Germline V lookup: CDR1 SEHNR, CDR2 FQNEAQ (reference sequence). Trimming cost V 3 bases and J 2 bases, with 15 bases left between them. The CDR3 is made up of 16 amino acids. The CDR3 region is CASSLPRQVTTDTQYF. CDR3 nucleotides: TGTGCCAGCAGCTTGCCCCGACAGGTTACCACAGATACGCAGTATTTT.

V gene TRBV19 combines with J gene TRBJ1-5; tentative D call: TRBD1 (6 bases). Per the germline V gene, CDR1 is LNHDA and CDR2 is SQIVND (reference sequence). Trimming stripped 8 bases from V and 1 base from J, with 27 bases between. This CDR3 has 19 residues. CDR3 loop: CASRGIGGGPIRSNQPQHF. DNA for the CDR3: TGTGCCAGTCGAGGGATTGGGGGGGGGCCAATACGCAGCAATCAGCCCCAGCATTTT.

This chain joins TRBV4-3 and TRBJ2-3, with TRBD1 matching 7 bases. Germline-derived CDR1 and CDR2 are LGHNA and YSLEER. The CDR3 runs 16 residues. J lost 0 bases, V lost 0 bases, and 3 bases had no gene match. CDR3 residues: CASSQENRGSTDTQYF. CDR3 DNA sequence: TGCGCCAGCAGCCAAGAGAACAGGGGCAGCACAGATACGCAGTATTTT.

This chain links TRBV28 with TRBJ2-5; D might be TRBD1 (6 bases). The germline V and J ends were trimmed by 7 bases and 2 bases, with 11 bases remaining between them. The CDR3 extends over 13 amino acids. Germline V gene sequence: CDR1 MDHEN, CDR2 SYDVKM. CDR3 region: CASTGVQQETQYF. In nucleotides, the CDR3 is TGTGCCAGCACAGGGGTTCAGCAAGAGACCCAGTACTTC. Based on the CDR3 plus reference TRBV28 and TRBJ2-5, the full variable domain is DVKVTQSSRYLVKRTGEKVFLECVQDMDHENMFWYRQDPGLGLRLIYFSYDVKMKEKGDIPEGYSVSREKKERFSLILESASTNQTSMYLCASTGVQQETQYFGPGTRLLVL.

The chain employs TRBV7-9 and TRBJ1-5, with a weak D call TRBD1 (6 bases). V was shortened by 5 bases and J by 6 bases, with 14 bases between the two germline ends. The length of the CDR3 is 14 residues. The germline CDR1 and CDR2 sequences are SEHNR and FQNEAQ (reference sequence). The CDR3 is CASSTEGGSQPQHF. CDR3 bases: TGTGCCAGCAGCACGGAGGGGGGGAGTCAGCCCCAGCATTTT.

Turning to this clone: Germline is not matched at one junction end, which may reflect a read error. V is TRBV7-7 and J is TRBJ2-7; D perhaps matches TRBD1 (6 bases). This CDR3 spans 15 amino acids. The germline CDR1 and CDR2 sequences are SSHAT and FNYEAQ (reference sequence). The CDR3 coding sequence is TGTGCTAGCAGCCGGGGACAACCCGGCTCCTACGAGCAGTACTTC. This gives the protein CASSRGQPGSYEQYF.

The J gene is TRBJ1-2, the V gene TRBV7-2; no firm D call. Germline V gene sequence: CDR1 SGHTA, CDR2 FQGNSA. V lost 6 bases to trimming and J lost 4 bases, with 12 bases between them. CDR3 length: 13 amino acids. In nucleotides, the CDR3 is TGTGCCAGCAGAAACAATTCTCCCTATGGCTACACCTTC. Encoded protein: CASRNNSPYGYTF. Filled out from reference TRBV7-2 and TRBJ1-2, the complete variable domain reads GAGVSQSPSNKVTEKGKDVELRCDPISGHTALYWYRQSLGQGLEFLIYFQGNSAPDKSGLPSDRFSAERTGGSVSTLTIQRTQQEDSAVYLCASRNNSPYGYTFGSGTRLTVV.

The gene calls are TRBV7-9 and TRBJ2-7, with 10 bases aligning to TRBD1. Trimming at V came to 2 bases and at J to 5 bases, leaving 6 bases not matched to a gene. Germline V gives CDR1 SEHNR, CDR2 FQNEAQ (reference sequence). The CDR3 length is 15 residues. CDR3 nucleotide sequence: TGTGCCAGCAGCTTAACTCGGGACAGGGGCCACGAGCAGTACTTC. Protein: CASSLTRDRGHEQYF.